This TCR beta chain was observed in a study of OX40 agonist ivuxolimab in advanced cancers. Study as a whole: Ivuxolimab is a fully human IgG2 antibody that activates OX40 (CD134). Cohort: roughly 80% men, mean age approximately 66, aged roughly 23 to 79.

Findings and caveats of the study: Low normalized T-cell clonal expansion also characterized some of the nonresponders.

Measured with immunoSEQ multiplex PCR; TCRdb has only the in-frame clones, and not every one. The repertoire holds over 70,000 clones, with 80% to 90% as singletons. CDR3 size: 13 residues. The germline V and J ends were trimmed by 6 bases and 5 bases, with 10 bases remaining between them. The germline V gene has CDR1 KGHSH and CDR2 LQKENI. As regards this clone: The antigen is undetermined.

The origin of this receptor is an adult with an advanced solid tumor such as melanoma, head and neck, liver or kidney cancer. V usage is TRBV18 and J usage is TRBJ1-4, with unresolved D. The source material was CD4+ or CD8+ T cells sorted from blood, sampled in a trial of the OX40 agonist ivuxolimab. For the CDR3, the DNA is TGTGCCAGCTCGCGCGCGGTGAATGAAAAACTGTTTTTT. The encoded protein is CASSRAVNEKLFF.